This TCR beta chain stems from a study of shared clonotypes between healthy human individuals. Overall study findings and caveats: Clonotypes shared by all four sorted-subset donors had higher generation probabilities than non-shared clonotypes. Across a handful of donors, naive CD4 shared roughly 5%, naive CD8 less than 4%, memory CD4 roughly 2.1%, memory CD8 under 0.5%.

This CDR3 is 13 amino acids long. Trimming pared 3 bases from V and 3 bases from J, leaving 6 bases between. Per the germline V gene, CDR1 is MNHEY and CDR2 is SMNVEV (reference sequence). Cells designated naive CD8 were CD45RO-negative and were positively selected for CCR7, with terminally differentiated effector memory CD45RA+ cells excluded. All donors were healthy HIV-negative adults lacking recent acute infections or vaccinations. The study drew all its donors from Caucasian adults living in Nashville, Tennessee. Profiled with immunoSEQ multiplex PCR; TCRdb holds only in-frame clones, not every one. The repertoire includes around 2,100,000 clones, over 85% of them detected once, and 1.2% sits in the top ten. In its sample, this clone was seen a few times. Antigen specificity is unknown.

The chain employs TRBV27 and TRBJ1-5; the D is unclear. Sequencing used naive CD8+ T cells sorted from blood. This clonotype was sampled from a man aged 18 to 30 in good health. CDR3 nucleotides: TGTGCCAGCAGTTTTGTCAACAATCAGCCCCAGCATTTT. This codes for CASSFVNNQPQHF.